This entry features one T cell receptor (beta chain) sequence. The antigen is unknown. This sample stems from a study of shared clonotypes between healthy human individuals. General observations from the study: Generation probabilities of non-shared clonotypes were lower (relative to those shared by all four donors).

Naive CD8 isolation took CD45RO-negative cells positively selected for CCR7 and excluded terminally differentiated effector memory CD45RA+ cells. V lost 1 base, J lost 3 bases, and 10 bases lay in between. CDR1 and CDR2 from the germline V gene are LNHDA and SQIVND (reference sequence). This CDR3 spans 14 amino acids. Method: immunoSEQ multiplex PCR; TCRdb's copy keeps in-frame clones and lacks some. The sample includes about 2 million clones, about 95% of them seen just once. The rearrangement links TRBV19 to TRBJ2-7; weak D call: TRBD2 (5 bases). Sequencing input: naive CD8+ T cells sorted from blood. The receptor's source is a man younger than 35 in good health. In DNA, the CDR3 is TGTGCCAGTAGTATAGCCGCCGGGGACTACGAGCAGTACTTC. It specifies CASSIAAGDYEQYF.